What follows are 32 T cell receptor beta chains derived from one specimen sequenced in a study of CD4+ T cells in melanoma. Profiled with immunoSEQ multiplex PCR; TCRdb holds only in-frame clones, not every one. The table includes about 140,000 clones, approximately 91% detected once. Every receptor here comes from a human donor with melanoma.

A note on this clone: Sequence at one end of the junction differs from germline and may be a read error. The chain combines TRBV2 with TRBJ2-7; TRBD1 matches 7 bases. The CDR3 is 13 residues long. The germline gives CDR1 SNHLY, CDR2 FYNNEI. CDR3 sequence reads: CASSGDSSYEQYF. The CDR3 region has the DNA TGTGCCAGTAGTGGGGACAGCTCCTACGAGCAGTACTTC.

The chain recombines TRBV18 with TRBJ2-3; 9 bases are a match to TRBD2. The CDR3 sequence is 15 residues long. Trimming took 6 bases from V and 3 from J; bases not matched to a gene: 7. CDR1 and CDR2 from the germline V gene are KGHSH and LQKENI. The CDR3 DNA reads as TGTGCCAGCTCGCAAAAAGGACTAGCGACAGATACGCAGTATTTT. Encoded protein: CASSQKGLATDTQYF.

The V and J genes are TRBV29-1 and TRBJ2-1; TRBD2 matches 13 bases. Looked up from germline, CDR1 is SQVTM and CDR2 is ANQGSEA. V gave up 7 bases and J gave up 4 bases; unmatched junction bases: 10. The CDR3 sequence is 16 residues long. The CDR3 is CSAKPGLAGVYNEQFF. The CDR3 nucleotides read TGCAGCGCCAAGCCAGGACTAGCGGGAGTATACAATGAGCAGTTCTTC.

The chain joins TRBV6-1 to TRBJ1-5, with 8 bases that match TRBD1. This CDR3 contains 15 residues. CDR1 and CDR2 (germline): MNHNS, SASEGT. J lost 2 bases, V lost 3 bases, and 3 bases had no gene match. CDR3 region: CASSETTGGNQPQHF. In DNA, the CDR3 is TGTGCCAGCAGTGAGACGACAGGGGGCAATCAGCCCCAGCATTTT.

The V gene is TRBV5-1, the J gene TRBJ2-3, with 7 bases lining up with TRBD1. The CDR3 has 15 residues. Per the germline V gene, CDR1 is SGHRS and CDR2 is YFSETQ. J lost 2 bases, V lost 1 base, and 4 bases had no gene match. The CDR3: CASSLWGQLTDTQYF. CDR3 bases: TGCGCCAGCAGCTTGTGGGGACAGCTCACAGATACGCAGTATTTT.

The chain employs TRBV30 and TRBJ1-4; 8 positions match TRBD1. This CDR3 comprises 14 residues. Per germline, CDR1 GTSNPN and CDR2 SVGIG (reference sequence). J was trimmed by 3 bases and V by 5 bases; bases with no gene match: 5. The CDR3 coding sequence is TGTGCCTGGGATGCAGGGGGCTCTAATGAAAAACTGTTTTTT. Amino acid sequence: CAWDAGGSNEKLFF.

The chain has TRBV7-2 and TRBJ2-3; 8 bases are shared with TRBD1. The V gene's germline CDR1 is SGHTA and CDR2 FQGNSA. The CDR3 is made up of 13 amino acids. V lost 0 bases, J lost 13 bases, and 6 bases stayed unmatched. The CDR3 spells CASSLARQGSEYF. The CDR3 DNA sequence: TGTGCCAGCAGCTTAGCGCGACAGGGGTCGGAGTATTTT.

The V gene is TRBV18, the J gene TRBJ2-3; D is possibly TRBD1 (5 bases). The germline V and J ends were trimmed by 2 bases and 6 bases, with 12 bases remaining between them. Germline V gives CDR1 KGHSH, CDR2 LQKENI. The CDR3 contains 14 residues. CDR3 bases: TGTGCCAGCTCACCAAGGACCAGGGCCGATACGCAGTATTTT. Translating gives CASSPRTRADTQYF. The variable domain in full, with the rest retrieved from reference TRBV18 and TRBJ2-3, is NAGVMQNPRHLVRRRGQEARLRCSPMKGHSHVYWYRQLPEEGLKFMVYLQKENIIDESGMPKERFSAEFPKEGPSILRIQQVVRGDSAAYFCASSPRTRADTQYFGPGTRLTVL.

V is TRBV27 and J is TRBJ1-2; TRBD1 is a possible D gene (6 bases). There are 15 residues in the CDR3. V was clipped by 0 bases and J by 8 bases, with 16 bases between them. CDR1 MNHEY and CDR2 SMNVEV come from the germline V gene (reference sequence). The CDR3 sequence is CASSLSATGGGGYTF. DNA for the CDR3: TGTGCCAGCAGTTTATCCGCTACAGGAGGGGGGGGCTACACCTTC.

The gene calls are TRBV10-3 and TRBJ2-3; D is undetermined. The germline CDR1 and CDR2 sequences are ENHRY and SYGVKD. This CDR3 is 12 amino acids long. V was pared by 0 bases and J by 4 bases, with 2 bases between. The CDR3 nucleotides read TGTGCCATCAGTGAGTCGTCAGATACGCAGTATTTT. Protein sequence: CAISESSDTQYF.

V gene TRBV7-2 combines with J gene TRBJ1-4; D gene uncertain. Trimming left V 5 bases short and J 6 bases short, with 10 bases between. The CDR3 covers 13 residues. CDR1 is SGHTA and CDR2 is FQGNSA in the germline V gene. In nucleotides, the CDR3 is TGTGCCAGCAGCGCACTGCTCGATGAAAAACTGTTTTTT. Residues: CASSALLDEKLFF.

This rearrangement joins TRBV15 to TRBJ2-7, with D uncertain. This CDR3 comprises 14 residues. V was shortened by 5 bases and J by 0 bases, with 11 bases between the two germline ends. Germline V lookup: CDR1 LNHNV, CDR2 YYDKDF (reference sequence). This CDR3 reads CATSVASSSYEQYF. The CDR3 DNA reads TGTGCCACCAGCGTTGCGAGCAGCTCCTACGAGCAGTACTTC.

This clone was seen more than once but under ten times. The chain is built from TRBV4-2 and TRBJ1-2, with 10 bases fitting TRBD1. There are 17 residues in the CDR3. Germline CDR1 and CDR2: LGHNA and YNFKEQ. Unmatched junction bases numbered 10, after V lost 4 bases and J lost 2 bases. CDR3 coding DNA: TGTGCCAGCAGCCCTAGATCGACGGGACAGGGGAACTATGGCTACACCTTC. Its translation is CASSPRSTGQGNYGYTF.

This rearrangement joins TRBV6-5 to TRBJ1-2; D call uncertain. The CDR3 runs to 14 residues. Germline V gene data show CDR1 as MNHEY and CDR2 as SVGAGI. The V end lost 2 bases, the J end lost 7 bases, and 14 bases lay between the germline ends. CDR3 DNA sequence: TGTGCCAGCAGTTACGTCAAGGGAACGCCTGGCTACACCTTC. Protein sequence: CASSYVKGTPGYTF.

The V gene is TRBV7-8, the J gene TRBJ2-2, with D unclear. This CDR3 comprises 15 residues. The V gene lost 1 base and the J gene lost 4 bases, with 10 bases spanning the gap. Germline-derived CDR1 and CDR2 are SGHVS and FQNEAQ. The CDR3 bases are TGTGCCAGCAGCTTAGGTTGGCAGAGCACCGGGGAGCTGTTTTTT. It encodes CASSLGWQSTGELFF.

CDR3 protein: CASSLAQVNEQYF. CDR3 in DNA: TGCGCCAGCAGCTTGGCACAGGTCAACGAGCAGTACTTC. V and J are TRBV5-1 and TRBJ2-7; TRBD1 might be the D (5 bases). This CDR3 is 13 amino acids long. From germline, CDR1 is SGHRS and CDR2 YFSETQ. V was clipped by 0 bases and J by 5 bases, with 9 bases between them.

The chain carries TRBV9 and TRBJ2-2; D tentatively fits TRBD1 or TRBD2 (6 bases each). Germline V gives CDR1 SGDLS, CDR2 YYNGEE. The CDR3 totals 16 residues. V was trimmed by 0 bases and J by 6 bases, leaving 15 bases between them. CDR3 loop: CASSVEQGWRAGELFF. The CDR3 coding sequence is TGTGCCAGCAGCGTAGAGCAGGGGTGGAGGGCCGGGGAGCTGTTTTTT. Drawing the rest from reference TRBV9 and TRBJ2-2, the complete variable domain is DSGVTQTPKHLITATGQRVTLRCSPRSGDLSVYWYQQSLDQGLQFLIQYYNGEERAKGNILERFSAQQFPDLHSELNLSSLELGDSALYFCASSVEQGWRAGELFFGEGSRLTVL.

The chain recombines TRBV6-5 with TRBJ1-1, with a weak D call TRBD1 (5 bases). CDR3 length: 14 amino acids. V was trimmed by 0 bases and J by 3 bases, leaving 8 bases between them. Germline V gene data show CDR1 as MNHEY and CDR2 as SVGAGI. The CDR3, as DNA: TGTGCCAGCAGTTACTCAGGAGGGGACACTGAAGCTTTCTTT. This gives the protein CASSYSGGDTEAFF.

This clone was found once. CDR3 in amino acids: CASTSGLAGGQDTQYF. The CDR3 DNA reads TGTGCCAGCACCTCGGGACTAGCGGGGGGCCAGGATACGCAGTATTTT. V usage is TRBV28 and J usage is TRBJ2-3; 15 bases agree with TRBD2. V dropped 7 bases and J dropped 6; count of bases not matched to a gene: 8. The CDR3 length is 16 residues. Germline assignment: CDR1 MDHEN and CDR2 SYDVKM.

The chain links TRBV9 to TRBJ1-2, with a possible D match to TRBD1 (5 bases). The CDR3 loop spans 14 amino acids. CDR1 is SGDLS and CDR2 is YYNGEE in the germline V gene. The V gene lost 0 bases and the J gene lost 3 bases, with 9 bases spanning the gap. CDR3: CASSVAIGDYGYTF. The CDR3 nucleotides are TGTGCCAGCAGCGTAGCAATAGGGGACTATGGCTACACCTTC.

This chain joins TRBV7-9 and TRBJ1-1; D remains ambiguous. The CDR3 has 10 residues. V was trimmed by 2 bases and J by 9 bases, leaving 4 bases between them. CDR1 SEHNR and CDR2 FQNEAQ come from the germline V gene (reference sequence). CDR3 nucleotides: TGTGCCAGCAGCTTAAAACAAGCTTTCTTT. Its translation: CASSLKQAFF.

The chain uses TRBV5-1 and TRBJ2-5; 10 bases fit TRBD2. In germline, CDR1 is SGHRS, CDR2 YFSETQ. Trimming cost V 6 bases and J 3 bases; bases outside gene matches: 8. The CDR3 totals 15 residues. The DNA for the CDR3 is TGCGCCAGCACTCGTGCTAGCGGGGGAAAAGAGACCCAGTACTTC. Translation gives CASTRASGGKETQYF.

The chain recombines TRBV7-3 with TRBJ2-3, with 9 positions matching TRBD2. The germline V gene has CDR1 SGHTA and CDR2 FQGTGA. The CDR3 totals 15 residues. Germline trimming cut 3 bases from V and 2 bases from J; bases unmatched to any gene: 3. The CDR3 here is CASSLGGGATDTQYF. Here the CDR3 DNA reads TGTGCCAGCAGCTTGGGCGGGGGGGCCACAGATACGCAGTATTTT.

The gene calls are TRBV9 and TRBJ2-7; no firm D call. Trimming removed 0 bases from V and 1 base from J, with 11 bases in between. CDR1 is SGDLS, CDR2 YYNGEE, per germline. The CDR3 is 15 residues long. The CDR3 protein is CASSVEGARSYEQYF. The CDR3, as DNA: TGTGCCAGCAGCGTAGAAGGAGCCCGATCCTACGAGCAGTACTTC.

This clone was recorded once. CDR3 sequence: CASRKTTGNTIYF. The CDR3 DNA follows: TGTGCCAGCAGGAAGACCACTGGAAACACCATATATTTT. The gene calls are TRBV6-5 and TRBJ1-3; D gene uncertain. Germline lookup yields CDR1 MNHEY and CDR2 SVGAGI. The V end lost 6 bases, the J end lost 2 bases, and 8 bases lay between the germline ends. CDR3 length: 13 residues.

The genes are TRBV30 and TRBJ2-1; tentative D call: TRBD2 (6 bases). Trimming removed 3 bases at V and 2 bases at J, with 20 bases between. The CDR3 sequence is 17 residues long. The germline CDR1 and CDR2 sequences are GTSNPN and SVGIG (reference sequence). The CDR3 loop reads CAWSSGGAGLTYNEQFF. In DNA, the CDR3 is TGTGCCTGGAGCTCTGGCGGGGCCGGCCTAACCTACAATGAGCAGTTCTTC. Full variable domain (rest looked up from reference TRBV30 and TRBJ2-1): SQTIHQWPATLVQPVGSPLSLECTVEGTSNPNLYWYRQAAGRGLQLLFYSVGIGQISSEVPQNLSASRPQDRQFILSSKKLLLSDSGFYLCAWSSGGAGLTYNEQFFGPGTRLTVL.

The chain combines TRBV29-1 with TRBJ1-1, with a tentative D call TRBD1 (5 bases). The CDR3 is made up of 13 amino acids. The germline V and J ends were trimmed by 6 bases and 0 bases, with 11 bases remaining between them. Germline-derived CDR1 and CDR2 are SQVTM and ANQGSEA. The CDR3 DNA reads as TGCAGCGTCGAGGGGACCTTGAACACTGAAGCTTTCTTT. Translated, it gives CSVEGTLNTEAFF.

This sequence joins TRBV5-1 and TRBJ1-1, with D maybe TRBD1 (6 bases). With 4 bases removed from V and 1 base from J, the gap between germline ends came to 17 bases. CDR1 and CDR2 from the germline V gene are SGHRS and YFSETQ. The CDR3 loop spans 16 amino acids. This CDR3 reads CASSPAGGAQNTEAFF. The CDR3 coding sequence is TGCGCCAGCAGCCCGGCCGGGGGGGCTCAGAACACTGAAGCTTTCTTT.

The CDR3: CASSGYGFGTGELFF. DNA of the CDR3: TGCGCCAGCAGCGGGTACGGGTTCGGGACCGGGGAGCTGTTTTTT. The V call is TRBV5-1, the J call TRBJ2-2; D unclear. Trimming pared 4 bases from V and 5 bases from J, leaving 15 bases between. The CDR3 runs to 15 residues. Germline V gives CDR1 SGHRS, CDR2 YFSETQ.

The J gene is TRBJ1-4, the V gene TRBV5-1, with a weak D call TRBD1 (6 bases). The CDR3 spans 14 residues. Trimming removed 4 bases from V and 7 bases from J, with 14 bases in between. Germline V gene lookup returns CDR1 SGHRS and CDR2 YFSETQ. The chain's CDR3 is CASSPTGPAEKLFF. CDR3 bases: TGCGCCAGCAGCCCGACAGGCCCAGCTGAAAAACTGTTTTTT.

This clone was detected a few times. The chain couples TRBV2 to TRBJ1-1, with 7 positions matching TRBD1. This CDR3 has 14 amino acids. Trimming took 6 bases from V and 1 from J; bases not matched to a gene: 5. CDR1 and CDR2 (germline): SNHLY, FYNNEI. The CDR3 reads CASSKQGQNTEAFF. CDR3 nucleotide sequence: TGTGCCAGCAGCAAACAGGGGCAGAACACTGAAGCTTTCTTT.

The CDR3 region has the DNA TGCGCCAGCAGCTTGATTGGGACAGGGGAAGAGACCCAGTACTTC. As protein: CASSLIGTGEETQYF. The genes are TRBV5-1 and TRBJ2-5; 10 nucleotides line up with TRBD1. CDR3 length: 15 amino acids. V lost 1 base and J lost 3; bases outside the gene matches: 3. Germline CDR1 SGHRS, CDR2 YFSETQ.